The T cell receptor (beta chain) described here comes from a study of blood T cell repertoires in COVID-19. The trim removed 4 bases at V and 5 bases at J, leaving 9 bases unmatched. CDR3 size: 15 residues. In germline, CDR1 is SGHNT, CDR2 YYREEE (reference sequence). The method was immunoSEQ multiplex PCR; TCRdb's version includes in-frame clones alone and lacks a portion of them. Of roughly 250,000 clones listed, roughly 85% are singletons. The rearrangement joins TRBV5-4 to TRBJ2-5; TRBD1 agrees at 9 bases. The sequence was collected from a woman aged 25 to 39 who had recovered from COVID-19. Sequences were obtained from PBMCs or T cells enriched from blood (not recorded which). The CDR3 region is CASSIGQGRTETQYF. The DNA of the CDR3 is TGTGCCAGCAGCATAGGACAGGGGAGGACGGAGACCCAGTACTTC.